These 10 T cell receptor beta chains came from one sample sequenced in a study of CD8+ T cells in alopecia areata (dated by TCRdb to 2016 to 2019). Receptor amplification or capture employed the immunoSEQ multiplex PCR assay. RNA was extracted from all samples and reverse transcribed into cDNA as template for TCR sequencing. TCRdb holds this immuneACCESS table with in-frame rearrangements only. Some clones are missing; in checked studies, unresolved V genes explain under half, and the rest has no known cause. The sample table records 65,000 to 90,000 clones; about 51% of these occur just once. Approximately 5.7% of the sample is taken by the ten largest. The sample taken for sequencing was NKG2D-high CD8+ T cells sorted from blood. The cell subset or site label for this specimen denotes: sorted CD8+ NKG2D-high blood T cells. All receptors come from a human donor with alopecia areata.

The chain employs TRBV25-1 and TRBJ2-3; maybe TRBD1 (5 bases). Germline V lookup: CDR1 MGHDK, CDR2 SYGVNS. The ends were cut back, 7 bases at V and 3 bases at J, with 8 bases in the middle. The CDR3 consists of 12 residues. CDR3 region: CASTHRTDTQYF. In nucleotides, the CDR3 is TGTGCCAGCACCCACAGGACAGATACGCAGTATTTT.

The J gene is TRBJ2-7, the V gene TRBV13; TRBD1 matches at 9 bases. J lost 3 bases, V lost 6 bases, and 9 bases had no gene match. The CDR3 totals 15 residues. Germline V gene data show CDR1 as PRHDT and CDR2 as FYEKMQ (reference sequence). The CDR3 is CASSSQDRGIYEQYF. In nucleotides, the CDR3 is TGTGCCAGCAGTTCCCAAGACAGGGGGATCTACGAGCAGTACTTC.

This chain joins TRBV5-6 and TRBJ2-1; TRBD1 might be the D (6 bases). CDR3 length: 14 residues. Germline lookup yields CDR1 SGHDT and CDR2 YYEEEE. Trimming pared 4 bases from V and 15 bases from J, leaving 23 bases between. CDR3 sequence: CASSPTGGTLHLFF. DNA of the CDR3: TGTGCCAGCAGCCCCACCGGTGGGACACTTCATCTGTTCTTC.

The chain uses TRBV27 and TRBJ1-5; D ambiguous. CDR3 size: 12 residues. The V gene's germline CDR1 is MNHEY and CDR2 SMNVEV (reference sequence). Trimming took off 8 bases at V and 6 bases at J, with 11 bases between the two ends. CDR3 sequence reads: CASGISGQPQHF. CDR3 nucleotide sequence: TGTGCCAGCGGGATCTCGGGTCAGCCCCAGCATTTT.

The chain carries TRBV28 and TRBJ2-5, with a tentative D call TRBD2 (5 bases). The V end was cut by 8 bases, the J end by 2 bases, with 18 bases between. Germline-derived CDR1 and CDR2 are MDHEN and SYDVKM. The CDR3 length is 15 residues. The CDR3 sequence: CASFHLETGQETQYF. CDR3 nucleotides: TGTGCCAGCTTCCATTTGGAAACGGGGCAAGAGACCCAGTACTTC.

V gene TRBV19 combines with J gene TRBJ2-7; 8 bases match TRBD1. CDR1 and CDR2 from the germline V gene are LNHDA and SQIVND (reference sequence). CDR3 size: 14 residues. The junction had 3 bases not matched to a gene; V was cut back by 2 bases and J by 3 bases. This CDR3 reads CASSIPGQVYEQYF. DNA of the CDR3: TGTGCCAGTAGTATACCGGGACAGGTCTACGAGCAGTACTTC. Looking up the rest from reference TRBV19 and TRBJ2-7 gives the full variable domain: DGGITQSPKYLFRKEGQNVTLSCEQNLNHDAMYWYRQDPGQGLRLIYYSQIVNDFQKGDIAEGYSVSREKKESFPLTVTSAQKNPTAFYLCASSIPGQVYEQYFGPGTRLTVT.

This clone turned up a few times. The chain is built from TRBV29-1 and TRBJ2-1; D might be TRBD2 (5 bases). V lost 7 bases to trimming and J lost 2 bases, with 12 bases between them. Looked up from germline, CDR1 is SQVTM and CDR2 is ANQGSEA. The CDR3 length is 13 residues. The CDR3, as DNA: TGCAGCGCTGGACCCGGGGCCTACAATGAGCAGTTCTTC. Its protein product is CSAGPGAYNEQFF.

The CDR3 sequence is CASSEPEGMNTEAFF. The DNA of the CDR3 is TGTGCCAGCAGTGAGCCGGAGGGAATGAACACTGAAGCTTTCTTT. The genes are TRBV2 and TRBJ1-1; D gene uncertain. The V end lost 3 bases, the J end lost 0 bases, and 11 bases lay between the germline ends. CDR3 length: 15 amino acids. CDR1 and CDR2 from the germline V gene are SNHLY and FYNNEI.

CDR3 sequence: CASQGGLAEAFF. CDR3 DNA sequence: TGTGCCTCTCAGGGGGGGCTGGCTGAAGCTTTCTTT. The J gene is TRBJ1-1, the V gene TRBV6-5; 7 bases fit TRBD1. Per the germline V gene, CDR1 is MNHEY and CDR2 is SVGAGI. J gave up 6 bases and V 11 bases, and 9 bases lay outside the gene matches. This CDR3 is 12 amino acids long.

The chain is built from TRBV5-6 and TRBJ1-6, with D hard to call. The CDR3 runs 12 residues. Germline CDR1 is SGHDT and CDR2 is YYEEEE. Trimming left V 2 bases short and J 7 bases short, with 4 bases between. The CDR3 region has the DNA TGTGCCAGCAGCTTCGTCAATTCACCCCTCCACTTT. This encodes CASSFVNSPLHF. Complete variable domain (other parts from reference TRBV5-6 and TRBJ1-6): DAGVTQSPTHLIKTRGQQVTLRCSPKSGHDTVSWYQQALGQGPQFIFQYYEEEERQRGNFPDRFSGHQFPNYSSELNVNALLLGDSALYLCASSFVNSPLHFGNGTRLTVT.